This T cell receptor beta chain was sequenced in a study of blood T cells in healthy people across ages. The second PCR ran about 6 to 12 cycles with a sample-barcoded 5' primer and J-beta primers. MiXCR was run by TCRdb on the 5' RACE reads, yielding one entry per CDR3 protein. The table has more than 600,000 distinct CDR3 sequences, just under 25% seen once. CDR1 MNHEY and CDR2 SMNVEV come from the germline V gene (reference sequence). The CDR3 is 13 amino acids. This sample also appeared in a second study, on T cells of mothers and their children. From that report: Donation was provided by three healthy Caucasian mothers along with their six children. Whatever RNA was extracted went entirely into cDNA synthesis, at about 1.4 ug per 15 ul. In each mother, TCR beta CDR3 reads exceeded 9.5 million; in each child, they numbered several million. Unrelated pairs and related pairs have their TCR recombination output shaped similarly by thymic selection.

The chain links TRBV27 to TRBJ2-5; D is perhaps TRBD2 (6 bases). The J call may be incorrect, as the DNA end agrees better with TRBJ2-7. The clonotype comes from a boy younger than 18 in good health. Sample: blood. The CDR3 here is CASSITSISEQYF. As DNA, the CDR3 is TGTGCCAGCAGTATAACTAGCATATCCGAGCAGTACTTC.